This T cell receptor beta chain comes out of a study of shared clonotypes between healthy human individuals. With regard to this clone: Its matching antigen is unknown.

Assay used: immunoSEQ multiplex PCR; TCRdb lists only in-frame clones, some missing. The sample has under 1,100,000 clones; about four fifths are singletons. This CDR3 spans 17 amino acids. CDR1 and CDR2 from the germline V gene are LNHDA and SQIVND (reference sequence). V was clipped by 9 bases and J by 0 bases, with 21 bases between them. Broader study findings: Compared with memory subsets, naive subsets generally had larger estimated richness.

This sequence was found in a young man in good health. Some clones in this sample may be carry-over from other donors' samples. Sequenced: memory CD4+ T cells from PBMCs. The subset here: CD45RA-negative fraction. This chain uses TRBV19 with TRBJ1-3; D not resolved. CDR3 bases: TGTGCCAGCGCCGGACGAGGTGGGGATCCCTCTGGAAACACCATATATTTT. The encoded protein is CASAGRGGDPSGNTIYF.